The 18 T cell receptor beta chains presented below share a single source sample, sequenced in a study of blood T cells in healthy people across ages. The use of a sample-barcoded 5' primer and a J-beta primer mix characterized a second PCR of about 7 to 12 cycles. TCRdb redid the calling of the 5' RACE reads with MiXCR, one entry per CDR3 protein. The sample records approximately 2,000,000 distinct CDR3 sequences, about two fifths being singletons. The sequenced sample consisted of blood. The receptors shown here come from a human donor in good health.

The rearrangement links TRBV12-3 or TRBV12-4 to TRBJ1-1; no reliable D call. The CDR3 contains 13 residues. The V end was cut by 5 bases, the J end by 6 bases, with 13 bases between. The CDR3 sequence: CASSTVSGAEAFF. Here the CDR3 DNA reads TGTGCCAGCAGTACCGTAAGTGGGGCTGAAGCTTTCTTT.

In its sample, this clonotype was seen many times. The V and J genes are TRBV9 and TRBJ2-1; the D gene is possibly TRBD2 (7 bases). The ends were cut back, 3 bases at V and 6 bases at J, with 16 bases in the middle. CDR1 and CDR2 from the germline V gene are SGDLS and YYNGEE. The CDR3 runs 15 residues. CDR3 DNA: TGTGCCAGCAGCGCAACGGGGGGCGGAATCAATGAGCAGTTCTTC. Translating gives CASSATGGGINEQFF.

In its sample, this clonotype was seen once. One end of the junction fails to match germline, which may point to a read error. The genes are TRBV5-5 and TRBJ1-1; tentative D call: TRBD1 (5 bases). Germline-derived CDR1 and CDR2 are SGHKS and YYEKEE (reference sequence). This CDR3 contains 13 residues. The CDR3 coding sequence is TGTGTCAGCAGCTTGTTAGGGGAAACTGAAGCTTTCTTT. The encoded protein is CVSSLLGETEAFF. The variable domain in full, with the rest retrieved from reference TRBV5-5 and TRBJ1-1, is DAGVTQSPTHLIKTRGQQVTLRCSPISGHKSVSWYQQVLGQGPQFIFQYYEKEERGRGNFPDRFSARQFPNYSSELNVNALLLGDSALYLCVSSLLGETEAFFGQGTRLTVV.

This clonotype has only a few counts. The CDR3 spells CATMARDRGKDTQYF. The CDR3 region has the DNA TGTGCCACCATGGCCCGGGACAGGGGAAAGGATACGCAGTATTTT. The gene calls are TRBV6-1 and TRBJ2-3; 10 bases match TRBD1. This CDR3 has 15 amino acids. Trimming took 10 bases from V and 6 from J; bases not matched to a gene: 13. Germline V gene data show CDR1 as MNHNS and CDR2 as SASEGT.

The V and J genes are TRBV12-3 or TRBV12-4 and TRBJ2-3; tentatively, D is TRBD2 (6 bases). Trimming took 6 bases from V and 4 from J, leaving 23 bases between them. The CDR3 length is 17 residues. CDR3 protein: CASSFDTSSLVPDTQYF. CDR3 coding DNA: TGTGCCAGCAGCTTCGATACTAGCAGCCTCGTCCCAGATACGCAGTATTTT.

This clonotype was seen only a few times. The gene calls are TRBV20-1 and TRBJ2-3, with D tentatively TRBD1 or TRBD2 (5 bases each). The CDR3 has 12 amino acids. With 3 bases removed from V and 9 bases from J, the gap between germline ends came to 13 bases. Germline V gives CDR1 DFQATT, CDR2 SNEGSKA (reference sequence). The CDR3 loop reads CSASSGAPTQYF. CDR3 coding DNA: TGCAGTGCTAGTTCCGGGGCCCCCACGCAGTATTTT.

The CDR3 loop is CASSLAGQGATPLHF. DNA for the CDR3: TGTGCCAGCAGTTTAGCGGGTCAGGGTGCGACACCCCTCCACTTT. This rearrangement joins TRBV12-3 or TRBV12-4 to TRBJ1-6, with TRBD1 as a possible D gene (5 bases). The CDR3 spans 15 residues. V lost 0 bases to trimming and J lost 11 bases, with 14 bases between them.

The chain combines TRBV7-8 with TRBJ1-1, with a tentative D call TRBD1 (6 bases). Germline CDR1 reads SGHVS; CDR2 reads FQNEAQ. This CDR3 has 14 residues. Trimming took 4 bases from V and 5 from J, leaving 14 bases between them. The CDR3 DNA reads as TGTGCCAGCAGCTCCCTTAGGGGGGGGACTGAAGCTTTCTTT. This sequence encodes CASSSLRGGTEAFF.

On this clonotype: One junction end disagrees with the germline gene, perhaps due to a read error. V is TRBV7-6 and J is TRBJ2-5, with D perhaps matching TRBD1 or TRBD2 (5 bases each). The CDR3 has 15 residues. Per the germline V gene, CDR1 is SGHVS and CDR2 is FNYEAQ. The CDR3 sequence is CASRRGPTQQGTQYF. CDR3 bases: TGTGCCAGCAGACGGGGCCCTACACAACAAGGGACCCAGTACTTC.

To note about this clonotype: One junction end disagrees with the germline gene, perhaps due to a read error. The V and J genes are TRBV7-2 and TRBJ2-7; no firm D call. Germline lookup yields CDR1 SGHTA and CDR2 FQGNSA. This CDR3 is built from 14 residues. CDR3 nucleotide sequence: TGTGCCAACAGCTTAAGGCTAAAGGGATACGAGCAGTACTTC. This encodes CANSLRLKGYEQYF.

CDR3 protein: CASSEGRLYGYTF. DNA for the CDR3: TGTGCCAGCAGTGAGGGACGGCTCTATGGCTACACCTTC. The chain is built from TRBV25-1 and TRBJ1-2, with D tentatively TRBD1 (5 bases). Between the trimmed V and J ends, which lost 3 bases and 4 bases, there was a span of 9 bases. Germline lookup yields CDR1 MGHDK and CDR2 SYGVNS. CDR3 size: 13 residues.

This clonotype was picked up a small number of times. V usage is TRBV12-3 or TRBV12-4 and J usage is TRBJ2-5; D might be TRBD2 (6 bases). This CDR3 has 15 residues. V dropped 1 base and J dropped 0 bases, with 9 bases sitting between them. Here the CDR3 reads CASSLGGRHQETQYF. CDR3 DNA: TGTGCCAGCAGTTTAGGGGGGAGGCACCAAGAGACCCAGTACTTC.

The chain carries TRBV29-1 and TRBJ1-1, with D hard to call. The germline gives CDR1 SQVTM, CDR2 ANQGSEA. CDR3 length equals 13 residues. V shed 3 bases and J shed 1 base, with 9 bases lying between them. In DNA form, the CDR3 reads TGCAGCGTTGACTACAGCGGGAACACTGAAGCTTTCTTT. This translates into CSVDYSGNTEAFF. The whole variable domain, remainder taken from reference TRBV29-1 and TRBJ1-1, is SAVISQKPSRDICQRGTSLTIQCQVDSQVTMMFWYRQQPGQSLTLIATANQGSEATYESGFVIDKFPISRPNLTFSTLTVSNMSPEDSSIYLCSVDYSGNTEAFFGQGTRLTVV.

This sequence joins TRBV12-3 or TRBV12-4 and TRBJ1-1; D not certain. Between the trimmed V and J ends, which lost 3 bases and 3 bases, there was a span of 20 bases. This CDR3 contains 17 residues. CDR3 DNA sequence: TGTGCCAGCAGTTTTATCAGAGGTCGAACAGACTACACTGAAGCTTTCTTT. Amino acid sequence: CASSFIRGRTDYTEAFF.

This clonotype was observed a few times. The V and J genes are TRBV20-1 and TRBJ2-1, with 9 nucleotides matching TRBD2. This CDR3 spans 15 amino acids. The junction had 10 bases not matched to a gene; V was cut back by 4 bases and J by 6 bases. Per germline, CDR1 DFQATT and CDR2 SNEGSKA (reference sequence). CDR3 residues: CSANPAGGRFNEQFF. In DNA form, the CDR3 reads TGCAGTGCTAATCCAGCGGGGGGCCGGTTCAATGAGCAGTTCTTC.

The chain recombines TRBV6-6 with TRBJ2-3; 10 bases align to TRBD1. This CDR3 is 16 amino acids long. V shed 4 bases and J 4 bases; nucleotides not matched to a gene: 8. Germline V gene data show CDR1 as MNHNY and CDR2 as SVGAGI (reference sequence). CDR3: CASSSRQGALSDTQYF. CDR3 DNA: TGTGCCAGCAGTTCCCGACAGGGGGCTCTCTCAGATACGCAGTATTTT.

The chain carries TRBV3-1 and TRBJ2-7, with TRBD2 matching over 10 bases. The tail of the sequence fits TRBJ2-5 better, so the J call may be wrong. Germline V lookup: CDR1 LGHDT, CDR2 YNNKEL (reference sequence). There are 16 residues in the CDR3. CDR3 DNA: TGTGCCAGCAGCTTAGGTACTAGCGGGGATCAAGAGACCCAGTACTTC. This sequence encodes CASSLGTSGDQETQYF.

This clonotype was recorded many times. This chain joins TRBV12-3 or TRBV12-4 and TRBJ2-7, with D unresolved. V was cut by 5 bases and J by 2 bases, with 4 bases left in between. The CDR3 extends over 11 amino acids. CDR3 sequence reads: CASSVTYEQYF. For the CDR3, the DNA is TGTGCCAGCAGTGTGACCTACGAGCAGTACTTC.